A single sample is the source of the 8 T cell receptor beta chains below, sequenced in a study of blood T cell repertoires in COVID-19. Libraries were prepared by immunoSEQ multiplex PCR; TCRdb keeps only in-frame clonotypes and omits some of them. Of under 200,000 clones listed, 85% to 90% were seen once; the top ten hold approximately 5.6%. Sequences were obtained from peripheral blood. These receptors all stem from a man aged 35 to 55 with active or convalescent COVID-19.

This chain uses TRBV6-6 with TRBJ1-5; 7 bases align to TRBD1. J gave up 4 bases and V 6 bases, and 3 bases lay outside the gene matches. The CDR3 loop spans 13 amino acids. The germline V gene has CDR1 MNHNY and CDR2 SVGAGI (reference sequence). The CDR3: CASRRQGNQPQHF. The CDR3 nucleotides read TGTGCCAGCAGGAGACAGGGTAATCAGCCCCAGCATTTT.

The CDR3 loop reads CASSRGGPTDTQYF. DNA of the CDR3: TGTGCCAGCAGTCGGGGGGGGCCCACAGATACGCAGTATTTT. This chain joins TRBV6-5 and TRBJ2-3, with 8 bases aligning to TRBD2. Per germline, CDR1 MNHEY and CDR2 SVGAGI. This CDR3 has 14 amino acids. V shed 5 bases, J shed 2 bases, and the junction held 3 bases outside the gene matches.

This chain uses TRBV5-1 with TRBJ2-2, with TRBD1 matching 9 bases. Trimming at V came to 4 bases and at J to 5 bases, leaving 6 bases not matched to a gene. Germline V gene sequence: CDR1 SGHRS, CDR2 YFSETQ. The CDR3 contains 15 residues. The CDR3 region is CASSPGQGRTGELFF. CDR3 nucleotides: TGCGCCAGCAGCCCGGGACAGGGTCGGACCGGGGAGCTGTTTTTT.

The count of this clone is one. The chain uses TRBV28 and TRBJ2-7; perhaps TRBD2 as D (8 bases). The CDR3 length is 18 residues. Trimming removed 7 bases at V and 7 bases at J, with 32 bases between. Per the germline V gene, CDR1 is MDHEN and CDR2 is SYDVKM. Here the CDR3 DNA reads TGTGCCAGCACCCCCGCGGACAGGCTCCAAAGGGGCGGGGGGGAGCAGTACTTC. Its protein is CASTPADRLQRGGGEQYF. Based on the CDR3 plus reference TRBV28 and TRBJ2-7, the full variable domain is DVKVTQSSRYLVKRTGEKVFLECVQDMDHENMFWYRQDPGLGLRLIYFSYDVKMKEKGDIPEGYSVSREKKERFSLILESASTNQTSMYLCASTPADRLQRGGGEQYFGPGTRLTVT.

V is TRBV7-2 and J is TRBJ2-7, with no clear D. Between the trimmed V and J ends, which lost 4 bases and 0 bases, there was a span of 10 bases. The length of the CDR3 is 14 residues. Germline lookup yields CDR1 SGHTA and CDR2 FQGNSA. This CDR3 reads CASSSQRNSYEQYF. CDR3 coding DNA: TGTGCCAGCAGCTCACAGAGAAACTCCTACGAGCAGTACTTC.

The CDR3 loop is CASSLFQGAGYEQYF. The CDR3 nucleotides are TGTGCCAGCAGTTTATTTCAGGGGGCAGGCTACGAGCAGTACTTC. V is TRBV27 and J is TRBJ2-7; 8 positions match TRBD1. CDR3 length: 15 amino acids. Germline CDR1 is MNHEY and CDR2 is SMNVEV (reference sequence). Unmatched junction bases numbered 5, after V lost 1 base and J lost 3 bases.

This rearrangement joins TRBV6-2 or TRBV6-3 to TRBJ2-1, with 7 bases that match TRBD2. Per the germline V gene, CDR1 is MNHEY and CDR2 is SVGEGT. J lost 3 bases, V lost 5 bases, and 7 bases had no gene match. This CDR3 is 15 amino acids long. The CDR3 spells CASSTQAGFYNEQFF. In nucleotides, the CDR3 is TGTGCCAGCAGTACACAAGCGGGATTCTACAATGAGCAGTTCTTC.

This clone was recorded a few times. CDR3 nucleotides: TGTGCCAGCAGCTTTATGAGACAGGGGGAACGTGGCTACACCTTC. Translated, it gives CASSFMRQGERGYTF. This chain uses TRBV5-6 with TRBJ1-2, with 9 bases that match TRBD1. In germline, CDR1 is SGHDT, CDR2 YYEEEE. J lost 7 bases, V lost 2 bases, and 9 bases had no gene match. The CDR3 has 15 amino acids. The complete variable domain, with remaining parts taken from reference TRBV5-6 and TRBJ1-2, reads DAGVTQSPTHLIKTRGQQVTLRCSPKSGHDTVSWYQQALGQGPQFIFQYYEEEERQRGNFPDRFSGHQFPNYSSELNVNALLLGDSALYLCASSFMRQGERGYTFGSGTRLTVV.